This TCR beta chain was found in a study of beta chain features in type 1 diabetes (dated by TCRdb to between 2017 and 2018). Regarding the study in general: Mean age, gender distribution, total cell number and subset yield did not differ between patients and healthy donors. Whereas all 30 or so donors provided naive and central memory subsets, regulatory and stem cell-like memory subsets were isolated from just 8 patients and about 8 healthy donors. A total of 107,917,701 sorted cells were examined across all samples, and the number of cells per subset was strongly correlated with RNA yield. In the study, TCRB repertoires of sorted circulating CD4+ T cell subsets from recently diagnosed type 1 diabetes patients were compared with those of matched healthy donors.

Each donor gave one peripheral blood draw, approximately 110 mL on average, collected into heparinised tubes. A BD FACSAria II was used to sort naive, central memory, regulatory and stem cell-like memory CD4+ T cells with a panel that included CD45RO, CCR7, CD25, CD127, CD95 and CD27. Every sorted population had a purity above 95%. PBMCs were isolated immediately by Lymphoprep density gradient centrifugation and stained directly without culture. Samples were stained and sorted in pairs, with one healthy donor and one patient per experiment, so that batch effects were minimized. Overall study results and their limits: Because the HLA sub-analyses included only small numbers of individuals, any influence of HLA type on TCRB rearrangement was left unresolved. Type 1 diabetes patients showed a moderate but significant shortening of TCRB CDR3 length in all four CD4+ subsets. Patients with type 1 diabetes made fewer insertions and deleted more nucleotides at VDJ recombination sites, implying thymic rearrangement abnormalities. Because cDNA was sequenced instead of genomic DNA, highly expressing activated cells could be over-represented, though the groups showed no difference in activation or CD3 levels. Naive, central memory and regulatory TCRB repertoires appeared to be more alike among patients than among healthy donors. Shorter templates might have been favored by PCR, but patient and control samples were amplified and corrected together, so both groups would have been affected equally by any skew.

The entire amount of isolated RNA was reverse transcribed using the High Capacity cDNA Reverse Transcription Kit, so the sequenced TCRB transcripts were expressed ones. Naive, central memory and regulatory T cell samples underwent deep immunoSEQ sequencing, averaging approximately 3.5 million total reads per sample. Sorted cells were lysed in RLT buffer, and RNA was extracted using DNase-treated RNeasy Micro or Mini kits according to cell number. Each cell subset was processed on its own to prevent cross-contamination, while patient and healthy donor samples were processed together. The immunoSEQ multiplex PCR was used to amplify TCRB sequences from cDNA, generating 87-bp fragments that spanned the CDR3 region. Sequencing of the amplicons was done on the Illumina HiSeq platform. Per the original workflow: PCR bias was computationally corrected using synthetic template baselines, reads within Hamming distance 2 were collapsed, and singletons that could not be merged were discarded. Reads were aligned to IMGT to assign V, D and J genes, CDR3 length, and insertions or deletions at six rearrangement sites. Within each subset, clonotype counts were normalized to the number of sorted cells before true diversity and Gini coefficients were calculated with the tcR R package. Repertoire sharing was quantified using the overlap coefficient calculated on TCRB nucleotide sequences. In its TCRdb copy, this immuneACCESS table keeps in-frame sequences only and misses some clones. Where compared with another copy, unresolved V genes explain less than half of these, and the others have no known cause. V, J and clone size were drawn from that table, and D and trimming were deduced from the DNA. The sample records 140,000 to 150,000 clones, about 51% of which are singletons. The ten top clones hold approximately 0.4% of the sample.

The CDR3 spans 14 residues, from the cysteine through the phenylalanine. Just the 42-base CDR3 DNA is kept, in frame starting at base 1. The V end gives up 3 bases and the J end 1 base, leaving 0 bases in the junction not matched to a gene. CDR1 and CDR2, looked up from the germline V gene, are SQVTM and ANQGSEA. Worth noting for this clone: The antigen it recognizes is unknown. No base quality values were provided; no much bigger clone lies one nucleotide off.

This clonotype was obtained from a man aged 18 to 35 in good health. Rearrangement joined TRBV29-1 to TRBJ2-7; 13 central bases correspond to TRBD2. The sequencing input was Tregs from blood. In light of the paper, this sample's cell subset or site label describes: regulatory CD4+ T cells. The DNA sequence is TGCAGCGTTGAGGGACTAGCGGGGTCCTACGAGCAGTACTTC. Its protein reads: CSVEGLAGSYEQYF.